The clone carrying this T cell receptor beta chain was detected only a few times. This sample was taken from a study of T-cell memory formation after mild COVID-19. Whole-study context: Clusters of TCRs were largely donor specific.

TCRdb analysed the 5' RACE reads with MiXCR anew, one entry per CDR3 protein. The data contain roughly 580,000 distinct CDR3 sequences, under 20% of them seen just once; the ten biggest clones take up about 12%. What was sequenced was PBMCs or a T cell subset sorted from them (not recorded which). The clonotype was recovered from an adult woman who had mild COVID-19 (a few samples of this study predate the infection). Cell type and time point are not known.

CDR3 bases: TGTGCCATCAGTGCGGCGCAGGGAAGGGAGGGCGAGCAGTACTTC. Encoded protein: CAISAAQGREGEQYF. The gene calls are TRBV10-3 and TRBJ2-7, with 7 bases that match TRBD2. The length of the CDR3 is 15 residues. Germline V gives CDR1 ENHRY, CDR2 SYGVKD. J lost 6 bases, V lost 4 bases, and 12 bases had no gene match.